The 13 T cell receptor beta chains in this list originate from one sample, sequenced in a study of cytomegalovirus exposure and HLA in healthy donors. Primers included in the PCR were 60 Vbeta and 13 Jbeta primers. Measured with immunoSEQ multiplex PCR; TCRdb has only the in-frame clones, and not every one. The table lists 150,000 to 180,000 clones, 70% to 80% of them singletons. The sequenced material came from PBMCs. The receptors shown here come from a man aged 25-45 years in good health and CMV-seronegative.

J is TRBJ1-5 and V is TRBV2, with 7 bases that match TRBD1. With 5 bases clipped from V and 0 bases from J, the junction kept 4 bases outside the gene matches. CDR1 is SNHLY and CDR2 is FYNNEI in the germline V gene. CDR3 size: 15 residues. The CDR3 region is CASSPGQDSNQPQHF. In nucleotides, the CDR3 is TGTGCCAGCAGTCCTGGACAGGATAGCAATCAGCCCCAGCATTTT.

The table lists this clone with a few counts. CDR3 loop: CAWSVPVGQTYEQYF. CDR3 nucleotide sequence: TGTGCCTGGAGTGTCCCGGTCGGACAGACCTACGAGCAGTACTTC. V and J are TRBV30 and TRBJ2-7, with a possible D match to TRBD1 (6 bases). Looked up from germline, CDR1 is GTSNPN and CDR2 is SVGIG (reference sequence). V was pared by 0 bases and J by 2 bases, with 14 bases between. The CDR3 totals 15 residues.

This chain connects TRBV19 to TRBJ2-2, with D possibly TRBD2 on 5 matching bases. CDR3 length equals 14 residues. The V end lost 5 bases, the J end lost 3 bases, and 10 bases lay between the germline ends. CDR1 is LNHDA, CDR2 SQIVND, per germline (reference sequence). The CDR3 region is CASSFTRDTGELFF. For the CDR3, the DNA is TGTGCCAGTAGTTTCACTAGGGACACCGGGGAGCTGTTTTTT.

The chain links TRBV19 to TRBJ1-4; 7 bases are a match to TRBD1. Trimming removed 1 base from V and 3 bases from J; junction bases left unmatched: 2. Germline CDR1 is LNHDA and CDR2 is SQIVND (reference sequence). The CDR3 is 15 amino acids. The CDR3, as DNA: TGTGCCAGTAGTATAGGGGGGACAGCTAATGAAAAACTGTTTTTT. It encodes CASSIGGTANEKLFF.

The DNA of the CDR3 is TGTGCCAGCAGCCAAGAGGCAGGGCCCACTGAAGCTTTCTTT. Its translation: CASSQEAGPTEAFF. This sequence joins TRBV14 and TRBJ1-1; a weak D match, TRBD1 (5 bases). Germline CDR1 reads SGHDN; CDR2 reads FVKESK. The CDR3 runs 14 residues. Trimming removed 0 bases at V and 4 bases at J, with 9 bases between.

V and J are TRBV5-8 and TRBJ2-2, with no clear D. Germline CDR1 is SGHTS and CDR2 is YDEGEE. This CDR3 is built from 15 residues. The V end lost 1 base, the J end lost 6 bases, and 13 bases lay between the germline ends. Here the CDR3 reads CASSLMVLHPGELFF. The CDR3 DNA sequence: TGTGCCAGCAGCTTGATGGTACTTCACCCCGGGGAGCTGTTTTTT.

This clone was detected only once. V and J are TRBV5-1 and TRBJ2-7, with D possibly TRBD1 on 6 matching bases. V gave up 4 bases and J gave up 3 bases, with 20 bases separating them. From germline, CDR1 is SGHRS and CDR2 YFSETQ. This CDR3 contains 16 residues. The CDR3 reads CASSRLEAGGSYEQYF. In DNA, the CDR3 is TGCGCCAGCAGCCGGTTGGAGGCTGGGGGCAGCTACGAGCAGTACTTC. The full variable domain, in which reference TRBV5-1 and TRBJ2-7 provide the parts outside the CDR3, is KAGVTQTPRYLIKTRGQQVTLSCSPISGHRSVSWYQQTPGQGLQFLFEYFSETQRNKGNFPGRFSGRQFSNSRSEMNVSTLELGDSALYLCASSRLEAGGSYEQYFGPGTRLTVT.

The V gene is TRBV5-1, the J gene TRBJ1-1; D call uncertain. Germline V gene data show CDR1 as SGHRS and CDR2 as YFSETQ. The length of the CDR3 is 13 residues. Trimming stripped 2 bases from V and 3 bases from J, with 8 bases between. CDR3 region: CASSFDRDTEAFF. CDR3 coding DNA: TGCGCCAGCAGCTTTGACCGGGACACTGAAGCTTTCTTT.

The gene calls are TRBV29-1 and TRBJ1-2, with a weak D call TRBD1 (5 bases). This CDR3 region has 11 residues. The V end lost 1 base, the J end lost 8 bases, and 8 bases lay between the germline ends. The germline V gene encodes CDR1 SQVTM and CDR2 ANQGSEA. CDR3 in amino acids: CSVEAGKGYTF. The CDR3 bases are TGCAGCGTTGAAGCAGGGAAAGGCTACACCTTC. Filled out from reference TRBV29-1 and TRBJ1-2, the complete variable domain reads SAVISQKPSRDICQRGTSLTIQCQVDSQVTMMFWYRQQPGQSLTLIATANQGSEATYESGFVIDKFPISRPNLTFSTLTVSNMSPEDSSIYLCSVEAGKGYTFGSGTRLTVV.

The genes are TRBV2 and TRBJ1-1; D perhaps matches TRBD1 (5 bases). V lost 2 bases and J 7 bases, leaving 14 bases between the germline ends. Germline-derived CDR1 and CDR2 are SNHLY and FYNNEI. The CDR3 is made up of 14 amino acids. The CDR3 sequence: CASSETGFNFEAFF. The CDR3 coding sequence is TGTGCCAGCAGTGAAACAGGTTTTAATTTTGAAGCTTTCTTT.

To note about this clone: The same CDR3 also results from other DNA sequences found in this sample. The chain is built from TRBV5-1 and TRBJ1-2; 9 nucleotides agree with TRBD1. The CDR3 loop spans 14 amino acids. The V segment lost 3 bases and the J segment 4 bases; nucleotides outside the gene matches: 4. Germline V gene sequence: CDR1 SGHRS, CDR2 YFSETQ. In DNA, the CDR3 is TGCGCCAGCAGCTCGGACAGGGGAGGCTATGGCTACACCTTC. Its protein is CASSSDRGGYGYTF.

V is TRBV4-3 and J is TRBJ2-1, with D possibly being TRBD1 (6 bases). The CDR3 is made up of 17 amino acids. Germline V gene sequence: CDR1 LGHNA, CDR2 YSLEER. Trimming stripped 4 bases from V and 5 bases from J, with 21 bases between. This CDR3 is CASSPSPHTRGDNEQFF. Here the CDR3 DNA reads TGCGCCAGCAGCCCAAGCCCCCACACCAGGGGTGACAATGAGCAGTTCTTC.

As to this clone: One junction end does not reproduce the germline sequence, and a read error may be involved. The chain carries TRBV7-9 and TRBJ2-5; the match to TRBD2 covers 15 bases. The CDR3 is made up of 18 amino acids. Germline assignment: CDR1 SEHNR and CDR2 FQNEAQ (reference sequence). The CDR3 DNA is TGTTCCAGCAGCTCCCCCGGACTAGCGGGGGGGACGCAAGAGACCCAGTACTTC. This encodes CSSSSPGLAGGTQETQYF.